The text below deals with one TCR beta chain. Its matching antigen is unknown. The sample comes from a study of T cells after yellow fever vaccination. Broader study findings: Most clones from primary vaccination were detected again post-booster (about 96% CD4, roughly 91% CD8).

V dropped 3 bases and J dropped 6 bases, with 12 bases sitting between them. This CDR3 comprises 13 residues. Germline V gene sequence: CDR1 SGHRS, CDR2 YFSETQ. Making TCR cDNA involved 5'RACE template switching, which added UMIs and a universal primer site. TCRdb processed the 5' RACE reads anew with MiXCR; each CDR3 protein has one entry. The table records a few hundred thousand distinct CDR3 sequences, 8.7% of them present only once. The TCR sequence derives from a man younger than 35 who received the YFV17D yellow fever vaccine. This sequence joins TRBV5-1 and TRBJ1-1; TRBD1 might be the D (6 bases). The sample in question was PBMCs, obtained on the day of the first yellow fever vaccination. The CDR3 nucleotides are TGCGCCAGCAGCTCTGACAGGAGCGCTGAAGCTTTCTTT. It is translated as CASSSDRSAEAFF.